This T cell receptor beta chain is from a study of blood T cell repertoires in COVID-19. Background on the study: Sources were T cells, B-cell-depleted T cells, or PBMCs; the material itself was cDNA or gDNA.

This clone was detected once. V was shortened by 0 bases and J by 1 base, with 13 bases between the two germline ends. Germline V gives CDR1 SGHRS, CDR2 YFSETQ. This CDR3 has 16 amino acids. The assay was immunoSEQ multiplex PCR, and TCRdb's table has in-frame clones only and misses some. This sample has about 170,000 clones; 85% occur once, and the top ten carry roughly 3%. V gene TRBV5-1 combines with J gene TRBJ1-1; tentative D call: TRBD1 (5 bases). This sequence was found in a human donor with acute or convalescent COVID-19. The donor label of this sample is uncertain. The specimen was peripheral blood. The CDR3 here is CASSLAPTAPNTEAFF. The CDR3 DNA follows: TGCGCCAGCAGCTTGGCTCCGACAGCTCCGAACACTGAAGCTTTCTTT.